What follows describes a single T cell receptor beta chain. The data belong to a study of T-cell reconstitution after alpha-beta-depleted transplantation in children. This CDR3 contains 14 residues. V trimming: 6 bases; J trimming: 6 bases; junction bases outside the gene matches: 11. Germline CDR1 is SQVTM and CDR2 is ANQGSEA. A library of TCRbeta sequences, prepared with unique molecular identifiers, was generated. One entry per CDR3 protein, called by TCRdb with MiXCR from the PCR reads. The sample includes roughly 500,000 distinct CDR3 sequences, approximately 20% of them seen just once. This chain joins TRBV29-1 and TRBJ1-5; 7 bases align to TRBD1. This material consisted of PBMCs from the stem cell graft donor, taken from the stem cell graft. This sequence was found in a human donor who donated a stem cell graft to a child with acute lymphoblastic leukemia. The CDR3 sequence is CSVADREGGQPQHF. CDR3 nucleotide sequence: TGCAGCGTGGCAGACAGGGAGGGCGGTCAGCCCCAGCATTTT.